Below are 27 T cell receptor beta chains sequenced from a single sample in a study of a mutant IDH1 vaccine in newly diagnosed glioma. What these receptors recognize is not known. Method: immunoSEQ multiplex PCR; TCRdb's copy keeps in-frame clones and lacks some. The top ten hold about 3.8% of the sample, which has around 60,000 clones, less than 90% seen once. Time point given: week 47, end of study. The content of each vaccine dose was 300 ug of mutant IDH1 20-mer peptide, and topical imiquimod accompanied it. The sequences come from PBMCs, collected from a glioma patient whose treatment included an IDH1 peptide vaccine. The receptors come from a young man with glioma.

CDR3: CASSPGSTGEAGYTF. The CDR3 bases are TGCGCCAGCAGCCCCGGATCTACAGGGGAGGCTGGCTACACCTTC. This chain links TRBV5-1 with TRBJ1-2; 7 bases agree with TRBD1. The V segment lost 4 bases and the J segment 7 bases; nucleotides outside the gene matches: 13. The CDR3 sequence is 15 residues long. Germline-derived CDR1 and CDR2 are SGHRS and YFSETQ. The full variable domain, completed using reference TRBV5-1 and TRBJ1-2, is KAGVTQTPRYLIKTRGQQVTLSCSPISGHRSVSWYQQTPGQGLQFLFEYFSETQRNKGNFPGRFSGRQFSNSRSEMNVSTLELGDSALYLCASSPGSTGEAGYTFGSGTRLTVV.

This clone was seen only once. The chain carries TRBV6-1 and TRBJ1-5; D is possibly TRBD1 (6 bases). The CDR3 is 13 amino acids. The V gene lost 1 base and the J gene lost 6 bases, with 7 bases spanning the gap. The germline V gene has CDR1 MNHNS and CDR2 SASEGT. CDR3 sequence (DNA): TGTGCCAGCAGTGAAGAGGGGGTTCAGCCCCAGCATTTT. The encoded protein is CASSEEGVQPQHF.

This chain connects TRBV11-2 to TRBJ1-6; 10 bases are shared with TRBD1. V lost 6 bases and J lost 5; bases outside the gene matches: 10. This CDR3 has 17 residues. Germline CDR1 is SGHAT and CDR2 is FQNNGV. This CDR3 is CASRNPGQGKNNSPLHF. CDR3 bases: TGTGCCAGCAGAAATCCGGGACAGGGGAAGAATAATTCACCCCTCCACTTT. Drawing the rest from reference TRBV11-2 and TRBJ1-6, the complete variable domain is EAGVAQSPRYKIIEKRQSVAFWCNPISGHATLYWYQQILGQGPKLLIQFQNNGVVDDSQLPKDRFSAERLKGVDSTLKIQPAKLEDSAVYLCASRNPGQGKNNSPLHFGNGTRLTVT.

This clone was recorded a few times. The sample contains more than one DNA sequence encoding this CDR3. J is TRBJ2-7 and V is TRBV27, with unresolved D. The CDR3 sequence is 14 residues long. Looked up from germline, CDR1 is MNHEY and CDR2 is SMNVEV (reference sequence). V was clipped by 3 bases and J by 3 bases, with 12 bases between them. CDR3 in DNA: TGTGCCAGCAGTTTTCGAGGAACCCGCTACGAGCAGTACTTC. Its translation is CASSFRGTRYEQYF.

This clone came up once. The chain uses TRBV19 and TRBJ1-4; D not certain. The V end was cut by 3 bases, the J end by 7 bases, with 12 bases between. CDR1 and CDR2 (germline): LNHDA, SQIVND (reference sequence). This CDR3 region has 14 residues. For the CDR3, the DNA is TGTGCCAGTAGTATTAACAGACTCGGTGAAAAACTGTTTTTT. Translating it yields CASSINRLGEKLFF.

Notes on this clone: With a much larger clone just one base away, this may be a read error. This chain connects TRBV10-3 to TRBJ2-3; 14 nucleotides agree with TRBD2. This CDR3 contains 15 residues. From germline, CDR1 is ENHRY and CDR2 SYGVKD. CDR3 sequence: CASSETSGGADTQYF. The CDR3 nucleotides are TGTGCCAGCAGTGAGACTAGCGGGGGGGCAGATACGCAGTATTTT.

A single count supports this clone. The rearrangement joins TRBV28 to TRBJ1-3; D remains ambiguous. The germline V gene encodes CDR1 MDHEN and CDR2 SYDVKM. V shed 3 bases and J shed 2 bases, with 14 bases lying between them. The CDR3 has 16 residues. The CDR3: CASSLNALRTGNTIYF. DNA of the CDR3: TGTGCCAGCAGTTTGAACGCCTTAAGGACTGGAAACACCATATATTTT. The complete variable domain, with remaining parts taken from reference TRBV28 and TRBJ1-3, reads DVKVTQSSRYLVKRTGEKVFLECVQDMDHENMFWYRQDPGLGLRLIYFSYDVKMKEKGDIPEGYSVSREKKERFSLILESASTNQTSMYLCASSLNALRTGNTIYFGEGSWLTVV.

The chain couples TRBV6-6 to TRBJ1-2; 8 bases fit TRBD1. With 5 bases clipped from V and 7 bases from J, the junction kept 6 bases outside the gene matches. Germline V gene lookup returns CDR1 MNHNY and CDR2 SVGAGI (reference sequence). This CDR3 contains 13 residues. In DNA, the CDR3 is TGTGCCAGCAGTACCGGGACAGGCTTTGGCTACACCTTC. Translated: CASSTGTGFGYTF.

V usage is TRBV6-1 and J usage is TRBJ2-7; D ambiguous. Trimming took off 7 bases at V and 6 bases at J, with 22 bases between the two ends. This CDR3 spans 15 amino acids. In germline, CDR1 is MNHNS, CDR2 SASEGT. Here the CDR3 DNA reads TGTGCCAGCATACATTATCCCTCCTCCGACTGCGAGCAGTACTTC. The encoded protein is CASIHYPSSDCEQYF.

The genes are TRBV19 and TRBJ2-3; D gene ambiguous. CDR3 length: 12 amino acids. The V and J ends lost 7 bases and 3 bases respectively, with 8 bases between them. The germline V gene encodes CDR1 LNHDA and CDR2 SQIVND (reference sequence). This CDR3 reads CASKGWTDTQYF. The CDR3 DNA reads TGTGCCAGTAAGGGCTGGACAGATACGCAGTATTTT.

The chain couples TRBV7-9 to TRBJ1-1; D is perhaps TRBD1 (6 bases). V lost 6 bases and J 4 bases, leaving 15 bases between the germline ends. The CDR3 sequence is 14 residues long. Germline CDR1 SEHNR, CDR2 FQNEAQ (reference sequence). CDR3 nucleotide sequence: TGTGCCAGCAGAGCACAGGGCCCGGGCACTGAAGCTTTCTTT. This sequence encodes CASRAQGPGTEAFF.

This clone showed up just a few times. Here the CDR3 reads CATHGNTEAFF. CDR3 bases: TGTGCCACCCATGGGAACACTGAAGCTTTCTTT. The chain joins TRBV6-6 to TRBJ1-1; D uncertain. V lost 10 bases to trimming and J lost 1 base, with 7 bases between them. Germline CDR1 reads MNHNY; CDR2 reads SVGAGI (reference sequence). CDR3 length: 11 amino acids.

The chain links TRBV18 to TRBJ2-3; 12 bases agree with TRBD2. Germline V lookup: CDR1 KGHSH, CDR2 LQKENI. The CDR3 has 15 amino acids. Trimming cost V 8 bases and J 3 bases; bases outside gene matches: 6. The CDR3 sequence is CASRGLAGTTDTQYF. The DNA of the CDR3 is TGTGCCAGCCGAGGACTAGCGGGGACAACAGATACGCAGTATTTT. Looking up the rest from reference TRBV18 and TRBJ2-3 gives the full variable domain: NAGVMQNPRHLVRRRGQEARLRCSPMKGHSHVYWYRQLPEEGLKFMVYLQKENIIDESGMPKERFSAEFPKEGPSILRIQQVVRGDSAAYFCASRGLAGTTDTQYFGPGTRLTVL.

The CDR3 loop is CASSISFSYNSPLHF. The CDR3 DNA sequence: TGTGCCAGTAGTATATCTTTCTCCTATAATTCACCCCTCCACTTT. The V and J genes are TRBV19 and TRBJ1-6; D is uncertain. Looked up from germline, CDR1 is LNHDA and CDR2 is SQIVND (reference sequence). Trimming removed 2 bases at V and 0 bases at J, with 5 bases between. The CDR3 has 15 amino acids.

The sample holds a few counts of this clone. J is TRBJ1-1 and V is TRBV6-5, with D unresolved. Germline-derived CDR1 and CDR2 are MNHEY and SVGAGI. V was cut by 6 bases and J by 5 bases, with 13 bases left in between. This CDR3 has 13 amino acids. CDR3 coding DNA: TGTGCCAGCAGCAATACTGACGGAACTGAAGCTTTCTTT. Encoded protein: CASSNTDGTEAFF.

V is TRBV28 and J is TRBJ2-7; D might be TRBD2 (6 bases). Germline V gene lookup returns CDR1 MDHEN and CDR2 SYDVKM. Deletions cut 4 bases from V and 2 bases from J, with 9 bases between. This CDR3 spans 13 amino acids. CDR3 DNA sequence: TGTGCCAGCAGTTCGGGACTTACCTACGAGCAGTACTTC. Translation: CASSSGLTYEQYF.

The chain recombines TRBV5-1 with TRBJ2-3, with TRBD1 matching over 8 bases. Germline V gene data show CDR1 as SGHRS and CDR2 as YFSETQ. V gave up 0 bases and J gave up 4 bases; unmatched junction bases: 4. The CDR3 loop spans 15 amino acids. In DNA, the CDR3 is TGCGCCAGCAGCTTGGCTAGACAGGGGCCAGATACGCAGTATTTT. Protein: CASSLARQGPDTQYF.

The chain joins TRBV19 to TRBJ2-2; D is unclear. Trimming removed 4 bases from V and 7 bases from J, with 19 bases in between. The CDR3 has 16 amino acids. CDR1 is LNHDA and CDR2 is SQIVND in the germline V gene (reference sequence). CDR3 sequence reads: CASSRTAQTYSGELFF. The CDR3 DNA sequence: TGTGCCAGTAGTAGAACAGCCCAAACGTACAGCGGGGAGCTGTTTTTT.

V usage is TRBV15 and J usage is TRBJ2-7; D remains unclear. Germline-derived CDR1 and CDR2 are LNHNV and YYDKDF (reference sequence). The V and J ends lost 0 bases and 0 bases respectively, with 12 bases between them. The CDR3 is 16 residues long. The CDR3 here is CATSREYTFSSYEQYF. DNA of the CDR3: TGTGCCACCAGCAGAGAGTATACATTTAGCTCCTACGAGCAGTACTTC.

The V call is TRBV5-6, the J call TRBJ2-3; D is unclear. Germline V lookup: CDR1 SGHDT, CDR2 YYEEEE. Deletions cut 4 bases from V and 2 bases from J, with 17 bases between. The CDR3 runs to 16 residues. The CDR3 region has the DNA TGTGCCAGCAGCGCCTCCTATGATATCCCCACAGATACGCAGTATTTT. Its protein product is CASSASYDIPTDTQYF. Combining the CDR3 with reference TRBV5-6 and TRBJ2-3 gives the whole variable domain DAGVTQSPTHLIKTRGQQVTLRCSPKSGHDTVSWYQQALGQGPQFIFQYYEEEERQRGNFPDRFSGHQFPNYSSELNVNALLLGDSALYLCASSASYDIPTDTQYFGPGTRLTVL.

V and J are TRBV13 and TRBJ1-5; maybe TRBD1 (6 bases). The V end lost 0 bases, the J end lost 4 bases, and 7 bases lay between the germline ends. CDR3 length: 14 residues. CDR1 and CDR2 (germline): PRHDT, FYEKMQ (reference sequence). Here the CDR3 reads CASSLGRGNQPQHF. The CDR3 DNA follows: TGTGCCAGCAGCTTAGGCAGGGGTAATCAGCCCCAGCATTTT.

The sample holds a few counts of this clone. The V gene is TRBV19, the J gene TRBJ1-6, with TRBD1 identical over 9 bases. Germline V gene lookup returns CDR1 LNHDA and CDR2 SQIVND (reference sequence). The CDR3 contains 15 residues. Unmatched junction bases numbered 6, after V lost 7 bases and J lost 5 bases. The CDR3 DNA sequence: TGTGCCAGTAACCGCCGGGACAGGGATAATTCACCCCTCCACTTT. Translated, it gives CASNRRDRDNSPLHF. Looking up the rest from reference TRBV19 and TRBJ1-6 gives the full variable domain: DGGITQSPKYLFRKEGQNVTLSCEQNLNHDAMYWYRQDPGQGLRLIYYSQIVNDFQKGDIAEGYSVSREKKESFPLTVTSAQKNPTAFYLCASNRRDRDNSPLHFGNGTRLTVT.

V and J are TRBV7-8 and TRBJ2-3; D is ambiguous. Germline assignment: CDR1 SGHVS and CDR2 FQNEAQ. V lost 2 bases to trimming and J lost 7 bases, with 7 bases between them. The CDR3 length is 12 residues. CDR3 DNA sequence: TGTGCCAGCAGCTTAAATAGGAATACGCAGTATTTT. The encoded protein is CASSLNRNTQYF.

The V and J genes are TRBV28 and TRBJ2-3; maybe TRBD2 (6 bases). Germline V gene sequence: CDR1 MDHEN, CDR2 SYDVKM. The CDR3 length is 16 residues. The V and J ends lost 6 bases and 3 bases respectively, with 19 bases between them. The CDR3 DNA is TGTGCCAGCAGCCTAGCCGCGGACTACGGGACAGATACGCAGTATTTT. Residues: CASSLAADYGTDTQYF.

In regard to this clone: Its ends do not fully match the called genes, so a read error is possible. This chain joins TRBV7-9 and TRBJ2-5; TRBD1 matches at 7 bases. The CDR3 length is 15 residues. CDR1 and CDR2 (germline): SEHNR, FQNEAQ (reference sequence). The CDR3 spells CAGRVRDRGQETQYF. As DNA, the CDR3 is TGTGCCGGCAGGGTCCGGGACAGAGGTCAAGAGACCCAGTACTTC.

The chain carries TRBV18 and TRBJ1-1; no clear D. CDR3 size: 14 residues. Trimming shortened V by 5 bases and J by 4 bases, and 14 bases separated the two germline ends. CDR1 is KGHSH, CDR2 LQKENI, per germline. The CDR3 sequence: CASSSDRGGTEAFF. CDR3 DNA: TGTGCCAGCTCATCGGACCGGGGAGGCACTGAAGCTTTCTTT.

The V call is TRBV2, the J call TRBJ2-7; TRBD1 matches 7 bases. This CDR3 is 12 amino acids long. Germline V lookup: CDR1 SNHLY, CDR2 FYNNEI. The J segment lost 4 bases and the V segment lost 6 bases, leaving 3 bases of the junction unmatched. CDR3 DNA sequence: TGTGCCAGCAGCGACAGGGCATACGAGCAGTACTTC. The encoded protein is CASSDRAYEQYF.